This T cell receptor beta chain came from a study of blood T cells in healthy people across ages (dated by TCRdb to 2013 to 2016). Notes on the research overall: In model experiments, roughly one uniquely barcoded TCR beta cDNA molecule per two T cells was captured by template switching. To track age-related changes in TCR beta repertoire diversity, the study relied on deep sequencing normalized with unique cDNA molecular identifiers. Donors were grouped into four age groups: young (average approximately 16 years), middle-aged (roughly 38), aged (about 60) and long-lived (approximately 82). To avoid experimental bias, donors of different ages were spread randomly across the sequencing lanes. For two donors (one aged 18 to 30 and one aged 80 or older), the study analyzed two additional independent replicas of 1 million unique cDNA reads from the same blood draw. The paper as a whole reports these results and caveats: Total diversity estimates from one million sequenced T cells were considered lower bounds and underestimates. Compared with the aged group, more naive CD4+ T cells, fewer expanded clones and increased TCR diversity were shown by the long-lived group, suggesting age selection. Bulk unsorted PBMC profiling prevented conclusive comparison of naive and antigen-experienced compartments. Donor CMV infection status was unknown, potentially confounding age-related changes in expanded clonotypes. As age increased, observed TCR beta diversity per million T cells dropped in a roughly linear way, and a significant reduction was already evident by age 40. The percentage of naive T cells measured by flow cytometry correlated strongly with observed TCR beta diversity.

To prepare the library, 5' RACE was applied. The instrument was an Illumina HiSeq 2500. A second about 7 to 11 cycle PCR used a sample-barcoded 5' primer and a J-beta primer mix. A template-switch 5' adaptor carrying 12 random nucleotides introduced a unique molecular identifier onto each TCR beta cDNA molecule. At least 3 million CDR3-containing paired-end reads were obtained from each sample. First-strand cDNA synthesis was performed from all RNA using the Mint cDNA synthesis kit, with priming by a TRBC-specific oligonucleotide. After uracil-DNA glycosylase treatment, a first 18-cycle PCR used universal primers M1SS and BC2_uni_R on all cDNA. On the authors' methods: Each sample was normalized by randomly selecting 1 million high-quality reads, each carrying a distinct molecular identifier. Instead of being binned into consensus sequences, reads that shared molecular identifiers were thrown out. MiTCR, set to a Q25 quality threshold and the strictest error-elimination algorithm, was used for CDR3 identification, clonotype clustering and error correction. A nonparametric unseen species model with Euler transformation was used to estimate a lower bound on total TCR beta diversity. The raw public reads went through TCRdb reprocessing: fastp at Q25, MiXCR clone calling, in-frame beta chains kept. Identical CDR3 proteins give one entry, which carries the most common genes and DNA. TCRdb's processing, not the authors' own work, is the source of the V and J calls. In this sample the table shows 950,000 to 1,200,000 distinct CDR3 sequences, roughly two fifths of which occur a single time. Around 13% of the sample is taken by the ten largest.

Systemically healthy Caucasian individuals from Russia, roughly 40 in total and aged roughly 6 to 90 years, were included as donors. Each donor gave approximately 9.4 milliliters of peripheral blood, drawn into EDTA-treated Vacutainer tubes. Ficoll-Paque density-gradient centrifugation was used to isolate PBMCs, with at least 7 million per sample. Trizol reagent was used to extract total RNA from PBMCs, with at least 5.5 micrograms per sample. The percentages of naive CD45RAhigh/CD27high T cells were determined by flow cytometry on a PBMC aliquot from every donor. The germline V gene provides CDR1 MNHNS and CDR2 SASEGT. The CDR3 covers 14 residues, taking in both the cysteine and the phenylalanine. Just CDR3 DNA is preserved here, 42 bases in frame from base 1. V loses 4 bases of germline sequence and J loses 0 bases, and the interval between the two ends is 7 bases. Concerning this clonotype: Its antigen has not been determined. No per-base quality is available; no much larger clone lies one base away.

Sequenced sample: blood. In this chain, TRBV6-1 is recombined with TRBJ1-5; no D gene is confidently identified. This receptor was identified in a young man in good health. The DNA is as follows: TGTGCCAGCAGTGGACAACCTAGCAATCAGCCCCAGCATTTT. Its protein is CASSGQPSNQPQHF.